These 21 T cell receptor beta chains share one sample of origin, sequenced in a study of T cell changes during pregnancy in multiple sclerosis. The protocol was immunoSEQ multiplex PCR, while the TCRdb copy is restricted to in-frame clones and leaves out a portion. Among tens of thousands of clones listed, about 91% were seen once. Sequenced here: CD4+ T cells from peripheral blood mononuclear cells, sampled in the first trimester of pregnancy. These receptor sequences come from a female donor with multiple sclerosis, enrolled in a pregnancy study.

CDR3 nucleotide sequence: TGTGCCAGCAGTCCAGGGTTTCAGCCCCAGCATTTT. It specifies CASSPGFQPQHF. The chain carries TRBV6-1 and TRBJ1-5, with a possible D match to TRBD1 (5 bases). CDR1 and CDR2 from the germline V gene are MNHNS and SASEGT. V gave up 5 bases and J gave up 6 bases, with 8 bases separating them. This CDR3 spans 12 amino acids.

This chain links TRBV7-3 with TRBJ2-1; possible D gene TRBD1, 6 bases. V lost 5 bases and J lost 7, with 18 bases in between. The CDR3 is made up of 15 amino acids. Germline lookup yields CDR1 SGHTA and CDR2 FQGTGA. CDR3 nucleotides: TGTGCCAGCAGCCTTTCGGGGCAGGGGTGGAATGAGCAGTTCTTC. Protein product: CASSLSGQGWNEQFF.

The chain is built from TRBV7-2 and TRBJ1-5; 7 bases line up with TRBD1. This CDR3 is built from 14 residues. The J segment lost 7 bases and the V segment lost 5 bases, leaving 8 bases of the junction unmatched. Germline lookup yields CDR1 SGHTA and CDR2 FQGNSA. The CDR3 sequence: CASSPQGPRQPQHF. The CDR3 region has the DNA TGTGCCAGCAGCCCACAGGGGCCCCGGCAGCCCCAGCATTTT. Supplemented by reference TRBV7-2 and TRBJ1-5, the full variable domain reads GAGVSQSPSNKVTEKGKDVELRCDPISGHTALYWYRQSLGQGLEFLIYFQGNSAPDKSGLPSDRFSAERTGGSVSTLTIQRTQQEDSAVYLCASSPQGPRQPQHFGDGTRLSIL.

The gene calls are TRBV29-1 and TRBJ2-7; maybe TRBD1 (6 bases). CDR1 and CDR2 (germline): SQVTM, ANQGSEA. V lost 0 bases to trimming and J lost 3 bases, with 9 bases between them. The length of the CDR3 is 13 residues. CDR3 bases: TGCAGCGTTGAAGACGGCAGGGGCTACGAGCAGTACTTC. Its translation: CSVEDGRGYEQYF.

The chain links TRBV7-2 to TRBJ2-4; a possible D gene is TRBD2 (5 bases). The germline CDR1 and CDR2 sequences are SGHTA and FQGNSA. The CDR3 totals 14 residues. The germline V and J ends were trimmed by 6 bases and 0 bases, with 9 bases remaining between them. This chain's CDR3 is CASSPGLAKNIQYF. In nucleotides, the CDR3 is TGTGCCAGCAGTCCCGGACTAGCCAAAAACATTCAGTACTTC.

The J gene is TRBJ1-1, the V gene TRBV6-1; tentatively, D is TRBD1 (5 bases). Germline V CDR1 and CDR2: MNHNS, SASEGT. The CDR3 length is 13 residues. V shed 6 bases and J shed 1 base, with 9 bases lying between them. CDR3 in amino acids: CASRGGGNTEAFF. The CDR3 nucleotides are TGTGCCAGCAGGGGGGGAGGGAACACTGAAGCTTTCTTT.

This clone occurred a few times. V and J are TRBV2 and TRBJ1-1, with D tentatively TRBD1 (6 bases). V was pared by 10 bases and J by 6 bases, with 12 bases between. The CDR3 length is 11 residues. Germline CDR1 reads SNHLY; CDR2 reads FYNNEI. The CDR3 loop is CATRTASEAFF. The CDR3 bases are TGTGCCACCAGGACAGCCTCTGAAGCTTTCTTT.

This clone was detected only once. V and J are TRBV6-5 and TRBJ1-3; D remains ambiguous. The CDR3 has 14 amino acids. The ends were cut back, 2 bases at V and 0 bases at J, with 5 bases in the middle. CDR1 is MNHEY, CDR2 SVGAGI, per germline. CDR3: CASSYASSGNTIYF. In DNA, the CDR3 is TGTGCCAGCAGTTACGCCAGCTCTGGAAACACCATATATTTT.

The chain has TRBV7-9 and TRBJ1-1; D is uncertain. This CDR3 spans 13 amino acids. CDR1 and CDR2 from the germline V gene are SEHNR and FQNEAQ (reference sequence). Trimming removed 3 bases from V and 2 bases from J, with 7 bases in between. CDR3 sequence (DNA): TGTGCCAGCAGCTTTGCCAGTAACACTGAAGCTTTCTTT. Its protein product is CASSFASNTEAFF.

The J gene is TRBJ1-2, the V gene TRBV14; the D gene is possibly TRBD1 (5 bases). V was pared by 4 bases and J by 0 bases, with 15 bases between. This CDR3 is built from 16 residues. The germline V gene has CDR1 SGHDN and CDR2 FVKESK. CDR3 coding DNA: TGTGCCAGCAGCCCGTTAGACAGTCCGGCTAACTATGGCTACACCTTC. Protein sequence: CASSPLDSPANYGYTF.

The chain links TRBV28 to TRBJ2-1, with D perhaps matching TRBD2 (6 bases). The CDR3 sequence is 16 residues long. Germline V gives CDR1 MDHEN, CDR2 SYDVKM. Trimming removed 2 bases at V and 0 bases at J, with 11 bases between. As DNA, the CDR3 is TGTGCCAGCAGTTTAGGAGGGATCGGCTCCTACAATGAGCAGTTCTTC. Encoded protein: CASSLGGIGSYNEQFF.

The CDR3 coding sequence is TGTGCCAGCAGCGATTACGGGGGGCCCACAGATACGCAGTATTTT. It encodes CASSDYGGPTDTQYF. The J gene is TRBJ2-3, the V gene TRBV7-8; tentative D call: TRBD2 (7 bases). Germline values: CDR1 SGHVS, CDR2 FQNEAQ. The CDR3 covers 15 residues. The ends were cut back, 5 bases at V and 2 bases at J, with 14 bases in the middle. Full variable domain (remainder filled in from reference TRBV7-8 and TRBJ2-3): GAGVSQSPRYKVAKRGQDVALRCDPISGHVSLFWYQQALGQGPEFLTYFQNEAQLDKSGLPSDRFFAERPEGSVSTLKIQRTQQEDSAVYLCASSDYGGPTDTQYFGPGTRLTVL.

The chain combines TRBV5-4 with TRBJ1-6; D may be TRBD1 (6 bases). The CDR3 extends over 16 amino acids. Deletions cut 3 bases from V and 9 bases from J, with 19 bases between. Germline V gene sequence: CDR1 SGHNT, CDR2 YYREEE (reference sequence). The CDR3 protein is CASSWARGLLPSPLHF. The DNA for the CDR3 is TGTGCCAGCAGCTGGGCCAGGGGATTACTCCCTTCACCCCTCCACTTT.

The chain couples TRBV7-2 to TRBJ2-7, with TRBD1 matching over 9 bases. Germline assignment: CDR1 SGHTA and CDR2 FQGNSA. This CDR3 is 17 amino acids long. Losses at the gene ends were 3 bases for V and 4 bases for J; bases not matched to a gene: 13. For the CDR3, the DNA is TGTGCCAGCAGCTTTTGGGCCAGAAGACAGGGGGAATACGAGCAGTACTTC. As protein: CASSFWARRQGEYEQYF.

The chain has TRBV7-9 and TRBJ2-1, with TRBD2 identical over 9 bases. This CDR3 spans 15 amino acids. Per germline, CDR1 SEHNR and CDR2 FQNEAQ (reference sequence). The V gene end was trimmed by 0 bases and the J gene end by 9 bases; junction bases not matched to a gene: 6. DNA of the CDR3: TGTGCCAGCAGCTTAGCGAAGATAGCGGGGGTTGAGCAGTTCTTC. This gives the protein CASSLAKIAGVEQFF.

V is TRBV4-3 and J is TRBJ2-3; D ambiguous. V lost 1 base and J 3 bases, leaving 8 bases between the germline ends. The CDR3 covers 14 residues. The V gene's germline CDR1 is LGHNA and CDR2 YSLEER. The CDR3 nucleotides are TGCGCCAGCAGCCAAGCGTCCGGGACAGATACGCAGTATTTT. It specifies CASSQASGTDTQYF.

V is TRBV10-2 and J is TRBJ2-1, with a weak D call TRBD1 (5 bases). This CDR3 has 14 residues. The germline V gene has CDR1 WSHSY and CDR2 SAAADI. Trimming cost V 10 bases and J 4 bases, with 17 bases left between them. In DNA form, the CDR3 reads TGCGCCACCTCCTCCAGGGCCGTGTACAATGAGCAGTTCTTC. Protein product: CATSSRAVYNEQFF.

The genes are TRBV7-3 and TRBJ2-1, with TRBD2 identical over 14 bases. The junction had 2 bases not matched to a gene; V was cut back by 4 bases and J by 6 bases. CDR1 and CDR2 (germline): SGHTA, FQGTGA. This CDR3 spans 15 amino acids. The CDR3 region has the DNA TGTGCCAGCAGCTCGACTAGCGGGGGGGTCAATGAGCAGTTCTTC. This gives the protein CASSSTSGGVNEQFF.

This clone was seen only once. V is TRBV7-2 and J is TRBJ2-5, with TRBD1 identical over 10 bases. The V gene's germline CDR1 is SGHTA and CDR2 FQGNSA. Trimming cost V 4 bases and J 5 bases; bases outside gene matches: 7. There are 15 residues in the CDR3. The CDR3 region is CASSSPTGGAETQYF. The CDR3 bases are TGTGCCAGCAGCTCCCCGACAGGGGGCGCCGAGACCCAGTACTTC.

V usage is TRBV4-1 and J usage is TRBJ2-7, with 9 bases fitting TRBD1. This CDR3 comprises 13 residues. The V gene's germline CDR1 is MGHRA and CDR2 YSYEKL. The ends lost 2 bases at V and 9 bases at J; junction bases unmatched: 5. CDR3 nucleotides: TGCGCCAGCAGCCAATCCGACAGGGGGGGGCAGTACTTC. The encoded protein is CASSQSDRGGQYF.

The chain carries TRBV23-1 and TRBJ2-5, with 7 bases matching TRBD1. TRBV23-1 is given ORF status, its function remaining uncertain. Trimming removed 6 bases from V and 4 bases from J; junction bases left unmatched: 11. There are 15 residues in the CDR3. The CDR3 here is CASRPQGGQLETQYF. The CDR3 DNA is TGCGCCAGCAGACCCCAAGGGGGACAGTTAGAGACCCAGTACTTC.